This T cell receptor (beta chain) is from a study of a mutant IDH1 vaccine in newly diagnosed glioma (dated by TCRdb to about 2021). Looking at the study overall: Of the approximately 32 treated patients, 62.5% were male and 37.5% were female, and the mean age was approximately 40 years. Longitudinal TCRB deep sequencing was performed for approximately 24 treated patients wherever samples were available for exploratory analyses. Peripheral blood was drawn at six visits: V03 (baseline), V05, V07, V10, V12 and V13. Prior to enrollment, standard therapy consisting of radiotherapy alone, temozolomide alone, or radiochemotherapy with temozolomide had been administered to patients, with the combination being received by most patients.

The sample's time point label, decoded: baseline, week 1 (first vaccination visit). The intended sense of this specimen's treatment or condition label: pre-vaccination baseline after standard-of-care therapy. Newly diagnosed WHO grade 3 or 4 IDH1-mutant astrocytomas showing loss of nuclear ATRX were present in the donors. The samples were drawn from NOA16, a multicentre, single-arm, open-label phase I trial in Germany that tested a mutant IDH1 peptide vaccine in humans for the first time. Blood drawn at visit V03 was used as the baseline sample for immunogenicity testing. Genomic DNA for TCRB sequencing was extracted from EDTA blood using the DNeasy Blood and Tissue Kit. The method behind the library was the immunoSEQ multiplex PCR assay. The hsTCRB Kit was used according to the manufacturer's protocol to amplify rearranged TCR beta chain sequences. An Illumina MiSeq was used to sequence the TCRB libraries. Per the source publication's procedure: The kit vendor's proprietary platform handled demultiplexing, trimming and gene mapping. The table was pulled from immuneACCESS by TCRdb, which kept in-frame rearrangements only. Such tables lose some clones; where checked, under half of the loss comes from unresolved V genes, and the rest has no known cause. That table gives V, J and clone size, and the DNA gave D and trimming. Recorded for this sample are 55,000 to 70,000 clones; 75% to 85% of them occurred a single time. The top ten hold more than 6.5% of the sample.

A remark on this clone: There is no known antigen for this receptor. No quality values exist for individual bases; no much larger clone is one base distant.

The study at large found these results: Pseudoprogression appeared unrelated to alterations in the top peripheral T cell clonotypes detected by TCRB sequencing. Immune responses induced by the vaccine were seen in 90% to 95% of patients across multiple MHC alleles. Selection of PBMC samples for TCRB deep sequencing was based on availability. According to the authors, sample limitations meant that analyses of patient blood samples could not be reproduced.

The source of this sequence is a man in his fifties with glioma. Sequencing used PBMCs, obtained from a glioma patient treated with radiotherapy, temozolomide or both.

The bases are TGTGCCAGCAGCTTAGCCAGGGACGTCGGTCAGCCCCAGCATTTT. This codes for CASSLARDVGQPQHF. This chain joins TRBV7-2 to TRBJ1-5; TRBD1 is a weak D gene call, 5 bases matching. From the germline V gene, CDR1 is SGHTA and CDR2 is FQGNSA. The CDR3 runs 15 residues from the cysteine to the phenylalanine. The read is trimmed to its CDR3 DNA, 45 bases read in frame from base 1. V was cut back by 0 bases and J by 6 bases, leaving a gap of 12 bases between them.